The clone carrying this TCR beta chain came up once. This sample is drawn from a study of blood T cell repertoires in COVID-19. Trimming stripped 0 bases from V and 3 bases from J, with 9 bases between. Germline values: CDR1 LGHDT, CDR2 YNNKEL (reference sequence). This CDR3 has 15 amino acids. Only in-frame clones appear in the TCRdb table, and some are missing; sequencing was by immunoSEQ multiplex PCR. The sample lists about 390,000 clones; around 87% were seen once. The TCR was taken from an older woman with COVID-19, enrolled during active disease. Sequencing used peripheral blood. The chain carries TRBV3-1 (or the pseudogene TRBV3-2) and TRBJ2-4; D is undetermined. The CDR3 here is CASSQDFTVKNIQYF. The CDR3 nucleotides read TGTGCCAGCAGCCAAGATTTTACGGTCAAAAACATTCAGTACTTC.